Listed below are T cell receptor beta chains from one sample, sequenced in a study of post-analysis software for immune sequencing data. TCRdb analysed the PCR reads with MiXCR anew, one entry per CDR3 protein. The profile shows under 900,000 distinct CDR3 sequences, about 50% of them singletons. Sequenced input: blood. Every receptor here comes from a girl aged 5-17 years with multiple sclerosis. Both conserved end residues are part of each CDR3.

>TRBV29-1|TRBJ2-5
CSVDSGRGGFQETQYF
>TRBV5-1|TRBJ1-2
CASSFGVPDGYTF
>TRBV6-1|TRBJ2-2
CASSAINTGELFF
>TRBV5-1|NA
CASSLALAGGRDEQYF
>TRBV7-9|TRBJ1-1
CASSLGQAPEAFF
>TRBV6-6|TRBJ2-1
CASSYWGKDNEQFF
>TRBV20-1|TRBJ2-7
CSAGDRDGNPHEQYF
>TRBV7-2|TRBJ2-1
CASSLASGGGSCNEQFF
>TRBV14|TRBJ2-1
CASSHSGYLAEEFF
>TRBV27|TRBJ1-2
CASTDGQGRGYTF
>TRBV6-5|TRBJ2-7
CASSCWGTGATYEQYF
>TRBV12-3/TRBV12-4|TRBJ1-5
CASRPEGQPQHF
>TRBV12-3/TRBV12-4|TRBJ2-5
CASRPLLVQETQYF
>TRBV7-2|TRBJ2-1
CASSLGISSNNEQFF
>TRBV20-1|TRBJ2-5
CSASTLGPETQYF
>TRBV29-1|TRBJ2-7
CSVEDGLAGYEQYF
>TRBV29-1|TRBJ2-1
CSANRADEQFF
>TRBV7-2|TRBJ2-7
CASSLDLGGTHSYEQYF
>TRBV15|TRBJ2-6
CATSSRDPSGANVLTF
>TRBV20-1|TRBJ2-3
CSARSGGGPSTDTQYF
>TRBV27|TRBJ1-2
CASRQGTGGAGAYGYTF
>TRBV29-1|TRBJ2-5
CSVPRRDGYQETQYF
>TRBV5-5|TRBJ1-5
CASSLVAGTANQPQHF
>TRBV7-3|TRBJ2-1
CASSLMTSSYNEQFF
>TRBV4-1|TRBJ2-1
CASSQGGTYEQFF
>TRBV5-1|TRBJ2-7
CASSLAISGGLYEQYF
>TRBV14|TRBJ2-1
CASSPLRGGSSYNEQFF
>TRBV25-1|TRBJ2-7
CASSEWSQGAYEQYF
>TRBV29-1|TRBJ2-7
CSVLIGGSYEQYF
>TRBV4-1|TRBJ2-7
CASSQDPDYGQYF
>TRBV13|TRBJ2-5
CASSLGGPKTKQYF
>TRBV20-1|TRBJ2-7
CSARSQRGTTYEQYF
>TRBV15|TRBJ2-1
CATSRPGRTSGRWNEQFF
>TRBV20-1|TRBJ2-7
CSARVPGTTLRAEQYF
>TRBV12-5|TRBJ2-1
CASGLVGGGQFF
>TRBV3-1|NA
CASSQGGGDIQYF
>TRBV10-3|TRBJ2-1
CAIMERDINEQFF
>TRBV9|TRBJ1-5
CASSVSPNQPQHF
>TRBV29-1|TRBJ2-1
CSVEETSVGEQFF
>TRBV5-1|TRBJ2-3
CASSPGTGQASDTQYF
>TRBV10-3|TRBJ2-3
CAISESISMDRSTDTQYF
>TRBV7-9|TRBJ1-1
CASSLELAGVTEAFF
>TRBV20-1|TRBJ2-7
CSARVPSGVYEQYF
>TRBV5-5|NA
CASSIGTPGEQYF
>TRBV5-1|TRBJ2-1
CASSGDSLNEQFF
>TRBV12-3/TRBV12-4|TRBJ2-5
CASSLGLAGVRQDAQYF